Presented here are 17 T cell receptor beta chains from one specimen sequenced in a study of OX40 agonist ivuxolimab in advanced cancers. The protocol was immunoSEQ multiplex PCR, while the TCRdb copy is restricted to in-frame clones and leaves out a portion. The top ten hold about 11% of the sample, which has tens of thousands of clones, 75% to 90% seen once. The material sequenced was CD4+ or CD8+ T cells sorted from blood, taken in a trial of the OX40 agonist ivuxolimab. The receptors come from an adult with an advanced solid tumor such as melanoma, head and neck, liver or kidney cancer.

In this sample, this clone turned up a few times. The CDR3 spells CSSGGTGTEAFF. In DNA, the CDR3 is TGCAGCTCAGGGGGGACAGGGACTGAAGCTTTCTTT. The genes are TRBV29-1 and TRBJ1-1, with 9 bases fitting TRBD1. Per the germline V gene, CDR1 is SQVTM and CDR2 is ANQGSEA. The V gene end was trimmed by 8 bases and the J gene end by 5 bases; junction bases not matched to a gene: 6. The CDR3 has 12 amino acids.

The chain employs TRBV5-6 and TRBJ1-6, with D possibly matching TRBD1 (6 bases). Germline assignment: CDR1 SGHDT and CDR2 YYEEEE. The CDR3 contains 19 residues. V was cut by 2 bases and J by 3 bases, with 21 bases left in between. CDR3 coding DNA: TGTGCCAGCAGCTTCGCCCCTGTTAGCAACAGGGACTATAATTCACCCCTCCACTTT. Its translation: CASSFAPVSNRDYNSPLHF. Looking up the rest from reference TRBV5-6 and TRBJ1-6 gives the full variable domain: DAGVTQSPTHLIKTRGQQVTLRCSPKSGHDTVSWYQQALGQGPQFIFQYYEEEERQRGNFPDRFSGHQFPNYSSELNVNALLLGDSALYLCASSFAPVSNRDYNSPLHFGNGTRLTVT.

The chain uses TRBV30 and TRBJ1-2; D not certain. The V gene lost 3 bases and the J gene lost 6 bases, with 11 bases spanning the gap. Germline CDR1 reads GTSNPN; CDR2 reads SVGIG (reference sequence). CDR3 size: 12 residues. The CDR3 DNA reads as TGTGCCTGGAGACGGGTACGGGATGGCTACACCTTC. This gives the protein CAWRRVRDGYTF.

The rearrangement uses TRBV5-4 and TRBJ1-1; no reliable D call. Germline lookup yields CDR1 SGHNT and CDR2 YYREEE (reference sequence). CDR3 length: 13 residues. V was trimmed by 3 bases and J by 4 bases, leaving 10 bases between them. The CDR3 loop is CASSSDFSTEAFF. CDR3 DNA sequence: TGTGCCAGCAGCTCTGATTTCTCCACTGAAGCTTTCTTT.

This clone showed up just a few times. CDR3 DNA: TGTGCCAGCAGCGCCACAGGTGGGGGGTATCTCAATGAGCAGTTCTTC. It is translated as CASSATGGGYLNEQFF. The J gene is TRBJ2-1, the V gene TRBV9; D perhaps matches TRBD2 (6 bases). V gave up 3 bases and J gave up 6 bases, with 19 bases separating them. The CDR3 is 16 residues long. Germline V gives CDR1 SGDLS, CDR2 YYNGEE. Based on the CDR3 plus reference TRBV9 and TRBJ2-1, the full variable domain is DSGVTQTPKHLITATGQRVTLRCSPRSGDLSVYWYQQSLDQGLQFLIQYYNGEERAKGNILERFSAQQFPDLHSELNLSSLELGDSALYFCASSATGGGYLNEQFFGPGTRLTVL.

The chain couples TRBV23-1 to TRBJ2-3; no clear D. TRBV23-1 is annotated as an ORF whose role is uncertain. With 0 bases removed from V and 1 base from J, the gap between germline ends came to 11 bases. The CDR3 length is 16 residues. CDR3 nucleotide sequence: TGCGCCAGCAGTCAATCGCAATTCTCTCGCACAGATACGCAGTATTTT. Amino acid sequence: CASSQSQFSRTDTQYF.

The J gene is TRBJ2-5, the V gene TRBV11-2, with D unclear. Germline V gene sequence: CDR1 SGHAT, CDR2 FQNNGV. The ends were cut back, 1 base at V and 1 base at J, with 7 bases in the middle. The CDR3 is made up of 14 amino acids. The CDR3 region has the DNA TGTGCCAGCAGCTTAGGGTCCGGCCAAGAGACCCAGTACTTC. Translating gives CASSLGSGQETQYF.

The J gene is TRBJ2-5, the V gene TRBV5-1; D gene uncertain. The J call is uncertain, as TRBJ2-7 better fits the DNA end. The germline V gene encodes CDR1 SGHRS and CDR2 YFSETQ. This CDR3 is built from 11 residues. CDR3 residues: CASSLVNEQYF. CDR3 nucleotides: TGCGCCAGCAGCTTGGTGAACGAGCAGTACTTC.

The chain couples TRBV6-6 to TRBJ1-4; maybe TRBD1 (5 bases). This CDR3 comprises 15 residues. The germline V and J ends were trimmed by 6 bases and 1 base, with 12 bases remaining between them. Germline-derived CDR1 and CDR2 are MNHNY and SVGAGI (reference sequence). The CDR3 is CASRGRGGTNEKLFF. In DNA form, the CDR3 reads TGTGCCAGCAGGGGTCGGGGGGGAACTAATGAAAAACTGTTTTTT.

This clone appeared once. V and J are TRBV29-1 and TRBJ2-1; 9 bases are a match to TRBD2. CDR1 is SQVTM and CDR2 is ANQGSEA in the germline V gene. The CDR3 totals 15 residues. After removal of 3 bases from V and 4 bases from J, the junction contained 7 bases not matched to a gene. The CDR3 spells CSVDLAGGKYNEQFF. The DNA for the CDR3 is TGCAGCGTTGATCTGGCGGGGGGGAAGTACAATGAGCAGTTCTTC.

This chain uses TRBV19 with TRBJ2-1; tentatively, D is TRBD2 (6 bases). The CDR3 has 13 amino acids. V was shortened by 7 bases and J by 0 bases, with 7 bases between the two germline ends. Germline V CDR1 and CDR2: LNHDA, SQIVND (reference sequence). The CDR3, as DNA: TGTGCCAGTATGCGGGACTCCTACAATGAGCAGTTCTTC. Translating gives CASMRDSYNEQFF.

This rearrangement joins TRBV5-1 to TRBJ2-7, with 8 positions matching TRBD2. This CDR3 is built from 15 residues. From germline, CDR1 is SGHRS and CDR2 YFSETQ. Unmatched junction bases numbered 5, after V lost 0 bases and J lost 3 bases. The CDR3 spells CASSLAGTRFYEQYF. For the CDR3, the DNA is TGCGCCAGCAGCTTGGCCGGGACTAGGTTCTACGAGCAGTACTTC.

The CDR3 DNA is TGTGCCAGCAGCTACAGAATAGGCTACGAGCAGTACTTC. This encodes CASSYRIGYEQYF. This rearrangement joins TRBV5-4 to TRBJ2-7; D gene unclear. CDR1 is SGHNT and CDR2 is YYREEE in the germline V gene (reference sequence). V was shortened by 3 bases and J by 3 bases, with 10 bases between the two germline ends. CDR3 length: 13 amino acids.

The chain uses TRBV5-1 and TRBJ2-7; 9 bases line up with TRBD2. The CDR3 is 14 amino acids. The junction had 6 bases not matched to a gene; V was cut back by 3 bases and J by 5 bases. Germline-derived CDR1 and CDR2 are SGHRS and YFSETQ. CDR3 bases: TGCGCCAGCAGCTCGGGACTAGCTCCCCACGAGCAGTACTTC. It codes for CASSSGLAPHEQYF.

This clone was detected only a few times. The V gene is TRBV5-4, the J gene TRBJ2-3; either TRBD1 or TRBD2 may supply D (5 bases each). This CDR3 is 14 amino acids long. The ends were cut back, 0 bases at V and 4 bases at J, with 9 bases in the middle. Germline loops: CDR1 SGHNT, CDR2 YYREEE (reference sequence). CDR3 bases: TGTGCCAGCAGCTTGGGGCAGGGACCAGATACGCAGTATTTT. It yields the protein CASSLGQGPDTQYF.

The rearrangement joins TRBV4-2 to TRBJ2-7; tentatively, D is TRBD2 (5 bases). V lost 1 base and J 3 bases, leaving 13 bases between the germline ends. Germline V CDR1 and CDR2: LGHNA, YNFKEQ. The CDR3 length is 15 residues. CDR3 nucleotide sequence: TGTGCCAGCAGCCAAGTTCCAGCGGAAGACTACGAGCAGTACTTC. It yields the protein CASSQVPAEDYEQYF.

The chain has TRBV27 and TRBJ1-1, with D unresolved. This CDR3 contains 14 residues. Germline-derived CDR1 and CDR2 are MNHEY and SMNVEV (reference sequence). V lost 6 bases, J lost 0 bases, and 11 bases lay in between. DNA of the CDR3: TGTGCCAGCAGGGCAGCCCTTATGAACACTGAAGCTTTCTTT. This gives the protein CASRAALMNTEAFF.